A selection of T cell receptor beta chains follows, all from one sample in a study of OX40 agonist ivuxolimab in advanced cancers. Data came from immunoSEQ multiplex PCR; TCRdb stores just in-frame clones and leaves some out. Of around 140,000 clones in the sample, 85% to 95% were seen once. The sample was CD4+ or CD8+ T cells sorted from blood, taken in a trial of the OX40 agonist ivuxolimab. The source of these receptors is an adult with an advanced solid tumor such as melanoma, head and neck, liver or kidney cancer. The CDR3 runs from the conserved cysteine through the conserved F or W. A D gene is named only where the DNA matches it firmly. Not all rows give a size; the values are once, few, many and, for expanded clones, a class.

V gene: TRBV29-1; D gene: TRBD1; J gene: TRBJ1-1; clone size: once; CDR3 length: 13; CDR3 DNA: TGCAGCCTCTCACAGGGGGCGAACACTGAAGCTTTCTTT; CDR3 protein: CSLSQGANTEAFF
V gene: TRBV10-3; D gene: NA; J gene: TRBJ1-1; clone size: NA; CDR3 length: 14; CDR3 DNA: TGTGCCATCAGGGAAAGGACAGCGAACACTGAAGCTTTCTTT; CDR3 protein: CAIRERTANTEAFF
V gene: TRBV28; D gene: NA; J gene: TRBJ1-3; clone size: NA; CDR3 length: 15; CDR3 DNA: TGTGCCAGCAGTTACCCGGGGGGCCCTGGAAACACCATATATTTT; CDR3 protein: CASSYPGGPGNTIYF
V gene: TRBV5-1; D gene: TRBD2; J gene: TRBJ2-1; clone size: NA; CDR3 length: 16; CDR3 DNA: TGCGCCAGCAGCTTGGGGGGCGGGGGGACATACAATGAGCAGTTCTTC; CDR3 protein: CASSLGGGGTYNEQFF
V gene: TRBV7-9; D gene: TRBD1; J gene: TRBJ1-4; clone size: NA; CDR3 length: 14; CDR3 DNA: TGTGCCTCCCAGACAGGGGCTACTAATGAAAAACTGTTTTTT; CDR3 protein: CASQTGATNEKLFF
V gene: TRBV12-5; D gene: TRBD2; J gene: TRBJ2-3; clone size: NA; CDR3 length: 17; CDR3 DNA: TGTGCTAGTGGTTTGTCATCCCTAGCGGGAGGTACAGATACGCAGTATTTT; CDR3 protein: CASGLSSLAGGTDTQYF
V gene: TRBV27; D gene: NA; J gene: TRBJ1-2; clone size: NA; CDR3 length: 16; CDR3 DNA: TGTGCCAGCAGTTTATTCAGGGGTAGGGCTAACTATGGCTACACCTTC; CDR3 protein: CASSLFRGRANYGYTF
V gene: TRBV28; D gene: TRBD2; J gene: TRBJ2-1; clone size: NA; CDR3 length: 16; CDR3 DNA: TGTGCCAGCAGTCCCGAAGGGACTAGCGGGTGGAATGAGCAGTTCTTC; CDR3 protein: CASSPEGTSGWNEQFF
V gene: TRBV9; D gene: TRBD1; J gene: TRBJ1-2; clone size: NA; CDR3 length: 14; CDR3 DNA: TGTGCCAGCAGCGGACATATACAGGGGTATGGCTACACCTTC; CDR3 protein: CASSGHIQGYGYTF
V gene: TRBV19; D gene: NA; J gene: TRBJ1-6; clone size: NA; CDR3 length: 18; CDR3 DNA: TGTGCCAGTAAACCCCGGGACACCGAGGGGTTCAACAATTCACCCCTCCACTTT; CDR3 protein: CASKPRDTEGFNNSPLHF
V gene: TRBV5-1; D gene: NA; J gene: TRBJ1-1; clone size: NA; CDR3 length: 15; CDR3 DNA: TGCGCCAGCAGCTTGTTTGTGACAAGACACACTGAAGCTTTCTTT; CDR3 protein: CASSLFVTRHTEAFF
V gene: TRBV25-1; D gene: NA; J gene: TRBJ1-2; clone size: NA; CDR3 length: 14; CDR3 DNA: TGTGCCAGCAGCCCTCGGTGGGGTGGGTATGGCTACACCTTC; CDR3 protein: CASSPRWGGYGYTF
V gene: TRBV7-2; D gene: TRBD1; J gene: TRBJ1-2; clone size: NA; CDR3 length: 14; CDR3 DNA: TGTGCCAGCAGCTTAGGGGACAGGGGTGATGGCTACACCTTC; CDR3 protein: CASSLGDRGDGYTF
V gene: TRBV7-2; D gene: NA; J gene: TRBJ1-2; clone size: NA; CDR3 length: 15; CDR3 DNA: TGTGCCAGCAGCTTTAATCCCGGTTCTGGGCAGGGCTACACCTTC; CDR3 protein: CASSFNPGSGQGYTF
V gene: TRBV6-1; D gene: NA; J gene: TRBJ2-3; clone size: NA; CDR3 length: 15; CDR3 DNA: TGTGCCAGCAGTGATCTGGCAGGAGGCCCAGATACGCAGTATTTT; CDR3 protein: CASSDLAGGPDTQYF
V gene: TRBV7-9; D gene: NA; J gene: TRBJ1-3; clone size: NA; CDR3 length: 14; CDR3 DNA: TGTGCCAGCACCGGGCGGGTAGCTGGAAACACCATATATTTT; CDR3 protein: CASTGRVAGNTIYF
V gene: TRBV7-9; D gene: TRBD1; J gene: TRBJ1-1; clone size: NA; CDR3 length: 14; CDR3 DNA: TGTGCCAGCAGCTTACGACAGGGGATAACTGAAGCTTTCTTT; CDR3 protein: CASSLRQGITEAFF
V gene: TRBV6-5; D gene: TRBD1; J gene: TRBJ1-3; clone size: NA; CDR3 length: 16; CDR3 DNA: TGTGCCAGCAGTTACTCGGGACAGAACTCTGGAAACACCATATATTTT; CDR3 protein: CASSYSGQNSGNTIYF
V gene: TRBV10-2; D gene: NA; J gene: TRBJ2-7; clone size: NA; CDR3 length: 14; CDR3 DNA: TGCGCCAGCAGTGGGTCGGCGATTGGACTGGAGCAGTACTTC; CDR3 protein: CASSGSAIGLEQYF
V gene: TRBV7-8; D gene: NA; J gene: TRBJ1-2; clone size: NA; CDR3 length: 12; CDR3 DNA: TGTGCCAGCAGCCCAGATAACTATGGCTACACCTTC; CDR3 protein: CASSPDNYGYTF
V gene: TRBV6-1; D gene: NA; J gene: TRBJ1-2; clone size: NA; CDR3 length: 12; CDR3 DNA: TGTGCCAGCAGTGAGAGGACATATGGCTACACCTTC; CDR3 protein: CASSERTYGYTF
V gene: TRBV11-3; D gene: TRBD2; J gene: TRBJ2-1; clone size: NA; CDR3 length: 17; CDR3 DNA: TGTGCCAGCGGCTTAACAGGAGCGGGGAGCTCCTACAATGAGCAGTTCTTC; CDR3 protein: CASGLTGAGSSYNEQFF
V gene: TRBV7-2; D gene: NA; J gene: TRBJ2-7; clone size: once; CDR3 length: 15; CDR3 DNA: TGTGCCAGCAGCTTACCCAGGGGTCACTCCTACGAGCAGTACTTC; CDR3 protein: CASSLPRGHSYEQYF
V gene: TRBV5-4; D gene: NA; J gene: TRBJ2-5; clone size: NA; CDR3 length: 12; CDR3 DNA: TGTGCCAGCCATCTTAGGGGAGAGACCCAGTACTTC; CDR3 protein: CASHLRGETQYF
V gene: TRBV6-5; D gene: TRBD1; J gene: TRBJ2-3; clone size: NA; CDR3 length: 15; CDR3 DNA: TGTGCCAGCAGTTTCCAACAGGGGCCCACAGATACGCAGTATTTT; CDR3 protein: CASSFQQGPTDTQYF
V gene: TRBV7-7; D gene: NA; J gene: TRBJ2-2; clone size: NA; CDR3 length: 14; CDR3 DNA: TGTGCCAGCAGCCCCTCGAGGGAAACCGGGGAGCTGTTTTTT; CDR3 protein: CASSPSRETGELFF
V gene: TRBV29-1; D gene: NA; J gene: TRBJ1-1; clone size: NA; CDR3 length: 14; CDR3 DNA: TGCAGCGTTGTAGGCGGGGTTCTGCGCGCTGAAGCTTTCTTT; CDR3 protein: CSVVGGVLRAEAFF
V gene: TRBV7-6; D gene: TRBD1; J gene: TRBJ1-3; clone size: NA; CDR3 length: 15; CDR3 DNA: TGTGCCAGCAGCCGACAGGGAAGCTCTGGAAACACCATATATTTT; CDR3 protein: CASSRQGSSGNTIYF
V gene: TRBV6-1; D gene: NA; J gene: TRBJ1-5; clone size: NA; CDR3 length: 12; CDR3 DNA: TGTGCCAGCAGGGGGGACCATCAGCCCCAGCATTTT; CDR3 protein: CASRGDHQPQHF
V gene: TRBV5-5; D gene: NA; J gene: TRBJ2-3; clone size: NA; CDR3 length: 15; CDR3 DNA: TGTGCCAGCAGCGACTCCCTTACTAAGGCAGATACGCAGTATTTT; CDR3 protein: CASSDSLTKADTQYF
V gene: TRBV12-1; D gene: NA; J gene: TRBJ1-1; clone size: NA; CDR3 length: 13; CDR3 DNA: TGTGCCAGCAGCTTGGACACCCACACTGAAGCTTTCTTT; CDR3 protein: CASSLDTHTEAFF
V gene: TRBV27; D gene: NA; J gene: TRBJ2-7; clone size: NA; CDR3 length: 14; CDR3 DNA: TGTGCCAGCAGTTTATGGCGGGGAACCTACGAGCAGTACTTC; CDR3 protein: CASSLWRGTYEQYF
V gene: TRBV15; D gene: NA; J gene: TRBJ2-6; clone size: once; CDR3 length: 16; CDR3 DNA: TGTGCCACCAGCAGAGACAGGGCCCCTGGGGCCAACGTCCTGACTTTC; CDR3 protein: CATSRDRAPGANVLTF
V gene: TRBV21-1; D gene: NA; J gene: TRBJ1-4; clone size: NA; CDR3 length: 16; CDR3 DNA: TGTGCCAGCAGCAAAAGGGGGGGTGAGGCCAATGAAAAACTGTTTTTT; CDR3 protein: CASSKRGGEANEKLFF
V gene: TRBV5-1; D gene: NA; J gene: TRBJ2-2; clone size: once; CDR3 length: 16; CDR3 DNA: TGCGCCAGCAGCTCGGAGGGCGGGCTTAACACCGGGGAGCTGTTTTTT; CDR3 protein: CASSSEGGLNTGELFF
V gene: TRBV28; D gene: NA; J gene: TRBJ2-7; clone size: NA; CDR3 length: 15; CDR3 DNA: TGTGCCAGCAGTGTCCCAGACGTCTTCTCCTACGAGCAGTACTTC; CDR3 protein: CASSVPDVFSYEQYF
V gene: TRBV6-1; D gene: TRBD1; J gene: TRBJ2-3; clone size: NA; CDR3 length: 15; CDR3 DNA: TGTGCCAGCAGTAACAGGGGGCTAAGGAGAGATACGCAGTATTTT; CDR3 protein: CASSNRGLRRDTQYF
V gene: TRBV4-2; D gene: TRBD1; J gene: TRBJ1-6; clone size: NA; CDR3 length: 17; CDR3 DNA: TGTGCCAGCAGCCACCTAGGGACAGACCGCAGGAATTCACCCCTCCACTTT; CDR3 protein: CASSHLGTDRRNSPLHF
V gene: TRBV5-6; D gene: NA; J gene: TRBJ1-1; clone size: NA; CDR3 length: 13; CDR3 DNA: TGTGCCAGCAGCTGGGAGAGGAACACTGAAGCTTTCTTT; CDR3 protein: CASSWERNTEAFF
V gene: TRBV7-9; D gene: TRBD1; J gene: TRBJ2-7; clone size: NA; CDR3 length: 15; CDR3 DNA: TGTGCCAGCAGCCCCGGGACAGGGGTTGAATACGAGCAGTACTTC; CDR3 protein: CASSPGTGVEYEQYF